This is a list of T cell receptor beta chains from one sample in a study of cytomegalovirus exposure and HLA in healthy donors. Using immunoSEQ multiplex PCR, the repertoire was profiled, and TCRdb retains in-frame clones only, with some absent. The data contain 220,000 or so clones, roughly 80% of them singletons. The specimen was PBMCs. These receptors originate from a woman aged 35 to 49 in good health and CMV-seronegative. Both conserved end residues are part of each CDR3. Fields, in order: CDR3 protein, CDR3 DNA, clone size, V gene, J gene, D gene. D genes are given only for firm matches. Not every row has a clone size; where given, it reads once, few, many or a size class.

CDR3aa: CAGRDRSSYEQYF; CDR3nt: TGCGCCGGCCGGGACAGAAGCTCCTACGAGCAGTACTTC; abundance: -; v_gene: TRBV10-1; j_gene: TRBJ2-7; d_gene: TRBD1
CDR3aa: CASSLRPGLAVSEQFF; CDR3nt: TGTGCCAGCAGCTTAAGACCGGGACTAGCGGTAAGTGAGCAGTTCTTC; abundance: -; v_gene: TRBV7-8; j_gene: TRBJ2-1; d_gene: TRBD2
CDR3aa: CASSDLGDYGYTF; CDR3nt: TGTGCCAGCAGTGATCTCGGGGACTATGGCTACACCTTC; abundance: -; v_gene: TRBV2; j_gene: TRBJ1-2; d_gene: -
CDR3aa: CASSIRPDTQYF; CDR3nt: TGCGCCAGCAGTATCCGTCCAGATACGCAGTATTTT; abundance: -; v_gene: TRBV5-1; j_gene: TRBJ2-3; d_gene: -
CDR3aa: CASSPQTGSHEQYF; CDR3nt: TGTGCCAGCTCGCCCCAGACAGGGTCCCACGAGCAGTACTTC; abundance: -; v_gene: TRBV18; j_gene: TRBJ2-7; d_gene: TRBD1
CDR3aa: CASSFADDRGIRGYTF; CDR3nt: TGTGCCAGCAGCTTCGCGGACGACAGGGGCATACGCGGCTACACCTTC; abundance: -; v_gene: TRBV7-9; j_gene: TRBJ1-2; d_gene: TRBD1
CDR3aa: CATSRDREETQYF; CDR3nt: TGTGCCACCAGCAGGGACAGGGAAGAGACCCAGTACTTC; abundance: -; v_gene: TRBV15; j_gene: TRBJ2-5; d_gene: TRBD1
CDR3aa: CASSQVANRAAGTDTQYF; CDR3nt: TGCGCCAGCAGCCAAGTTGCGAACAGGGCCGCTGGCACAGATACGCAGTATTTT; abundance: few; v_gene: TRBV4-1; j_gene: TRBJ2-3; d_gene: -
CDR3aa: CASSLVAGNGYTF; CDR3nt: TGTGCCAGCAGCTTAGTGGCGGGGAATGGCTACACCTTC; abundance: -; v_gene: TRBV11-2; j_gene: TRBJ1-2; d_gene: -
CDR3aa: CASSVGGTGGNTIYF; CDR3nt: TGTGCCAGCAGCGTCGGAGGGACTGGAGGAAACACCATATATTTT; abundance: -; v_gene: TRBV9; j_gene: TRBJ1-3; d_gene: -
CDR3aa: CASSQQPLAIGTDTQYF; CDR3nt: TGCGCCAGCAGCCAACAACCACTAGCGATAGGTACAGATACGCAGTATTTT; abundance: -; v_gene: TRBV4-1; j_gene: TRBJ2-3; d_gene: TRBD2
CDR3aa: CSASSYEQYF; CDR3nt: TGCAGTGCTAGTTCATACGAGCAGTACTTC; abundance: -; v_gene: TRBV20-1; j_gene: TRBJ2-7; d_gene: -
CDR3aa: CASSRRTGGRYEQYF; CDR3nt: TGTGCCAGCAGTCGCAGGACAGGGGGCAGGTACGAGCAGTACTTC; abundance: -; v_gene: TRBV28; j_gene: TRBJ2-7; d_gene: TRBD1
CDR3aa: CASSSTARGVLYNEQFF; CDR3nt: TGCGCCAGCAGCTCCACTGCTCGGGGGGTCCTCTACAATGAGCAGTTCTTC; abundance: few; v_gene: TRBV5-1; j_gene: TRBJ2-1; d_gene: TRBD2
CDR3aa: CASSVDGGGHQWANVLTF; CDR3nt: TGTGCCAGCAGCGTAGATGGGGGGGGCCACCAGTGGGCCAACGTCCTGACTTTC; abundance: -; v_gene: TRBV9; j_gene: TRBJ2-6; d_gene: -
CDR3aa: CASSDPRLAGAYEQFF; CDR3nt: TGTGCCAGCAGCGACCCCCGCCTAGCGGGAGCATACGAGCAGTTCTTC; abundance: -; v_gene: TRBV7-2; j_gene: TRBJ2-1; d_gene: TRBD2
CDR3aa: CASSTLGTDLYEQYF; CDR3nt: TGCGCCAGCAGCACCCTTGGGACAGATCTATACGAGCAGTACTTC; abundance: once; v_gene: TRBV5-1; j_gene: TRBJ2-7; d_gene: TRBD1
CDR3aa: CASSQPGWTEAFF; CDR3nt: TGCGCCAGCAGCCAACCAGGGTGGACTGAAGCTTTCTTT; abundance: -; v_gene: TRBV4-1; j_gene: TRBJ1-1; d_gene: -
CDR3aa: CASSRIDRVSYNEQFF; CDR3nt: TGTGCCAGCAGTAGAATCGACAGGGTCTCCTACAATGAGCAGTTCTTC; abundance: -; v_gene: TRBV27; j_gene: TRBJ2-1; d_gene: TRBD1
CDR3aa: CASSLVGSAGEQYF; CDR3nt: TGTGCCAGCAGCTTAGTTGGTAGCGCGGGCGAGCAGTACTTC; abundance: -; v_gene: TRBV7-9; j_gene: TRBJ2-7; d_gene: -
CDR3aa: CASTVDYAGGYTF; CDR3nt: TGTGCCAGCACCGTGGACTATGCAGGAGGCTACACCTTC; abundance: once; v_gene: TRBV6-6; j_gene: TRBJ1-2; d_gene: -
CDR3aa: CASSPFGLPYEQYF; CDR3nt: TGTGCCAGCAGCCCCTTTGGACTACCCTACGAGCAGTACTTC; abundance: -; v_gene: TRBV7-9; j_gene: TRBJ2-7; d_gene: -
CDR3aa: CASSFRGRQETQYF; CDR3nt: TGTGCCAGCAGTTTCAGGGGGCGCCAAGAGACCCAGTACTTC; abundance: -; v_gene: TRBV2; j_gene: TRBJ2-5; d_gene: TRBD1
CDR3aa: CASSQGTSGLYEQYF; CDR3nt: TGCGCCAGCAGCCAAGGGACTAGCGGGCTCTACGAGCAGTACTTC; abundance: -; v_gene: TRBV4-1; j_gene: TRBJ2-7; d_gene: TRBD2
CDR3aa: CASSQIPGQSSGNTIYF; CDR3nt: TGTGCCAGCAGTCAGATACCGGGACAGTCCTCTGGAAACACCATATATTTT; abundance: -; v_gene: TRBV9; j_gene: TRBJ1-3; d_gene: TRBD1
CDR3aa: CASSLMGPKSSGANVLTF; CDR3nt: TGCGCCAGCAGCCTCATGGGCCCTAAGAGCTCTGGGGCCAACGTCCTGACTTTC; abundance: -; v_gene: TRBV5-1; j_gene: TRBJ2-6; d_gene: -
CDR3aa: CAWSGEFNEKLFF; CDR3nt: TGTGCCTGGAGTGGAGAGTTTAATGAAAAACTGTTTTTT; abundance: -; v_gene: TRBV30; j_gene: TRBJ1-4; d_gene: -
CDR3aa: CASRNSGTAHSYEQYF; CDR3nt: TGTGCCAGCAGAAATTCCGGGACAGCTCACTCCTACGAGCAGTACTTC; abundance: -; v_gene: TRBV6-6; j_gene: TRBJ2-7; d_gene: TRBD1
CDR3aa: CAWAGDSNQPQHF; CDR3nt: TGTGCCTGGGCAGGGGATTCCAATCAGCCCCAGCATTTT; abundance: -; v_gene: TRBV30; j_gene: TRBJ1-5; d_gene: -
CDR3aa: CASSQRGGPNTGELFF; CDR3nt: TGTGCCAGCAGTCAACGGGGAGGGCCTAACACCGGGGAGCTGTTTTTT; abundance: -; v_gene: TRBV27; j_gene: TRBJ2-2; d_gene: TRBD2
CDR3aa: CASSLGSLILFYEQYF; CDR3nt: TGTGCCAGCAGCTTAGGATCCCTAATCTTATTTTACGAGCAGTACTTC; abundance: few; v_gene: TRBV7-8; j_gene: TRBJ2-7; d_gene: -
CDR3aa: CASSELPGQLPNYGYTF; CDR3nt: TGTGCCAGCAGTGAACTTCCCGGACAGCTTCCTAACTATGGCTACACCTTC; abundance: -; v_gene: TRBV6-1; j_gene: TRBJ1-2; d_gene: -
CDR3aa: CSVVIQGTEAFF; CDR3nt: TGCAGCGTTGTTATACAGGGCACTGAAGCTTTCTTT; abundance: -; v_gene: TRBV29-1; j_gene: TRBJ1-1; d_gene: -
CDR3aa: CASSQDRGISSYEQYF; CDR3nt: TGCGCCAGCAGCCAAGATCGGGGGATAAGCTCCTACGAGCAGTACTTC; abundance: -; v_gene: TRBV4-1; j_gene: TRBJ2-7; d_gene: -
CDR3aa: CASGGMTEGRATDTQYF; CDR3nt: TGCGCCAGCGGCGGGATGACGGAGGGCAGGGCGACAGATACGCAGTATTTT; abundance: -; v_gene: TRBV5-1; j_gene: TRBJ2-3; d_gene: -
CDR3aa: CASSNIPGTTNEKLFF; CDR3nt: TGTGCCAGCAGTAACATCCCAGGGACAACTAATGAAAAACTGTTTTTT; abundance: -; v_gene: TRBV28; j_gene: TRBJ1-4; d_gene: -
CDR3aa: CASGLVLGRRDTEAFF; CDR3nt: TGTGCTAGTGGTTTGGTATTAGGACGGCGGGACACTGAAGCTTTCTTT; abundance: -; v_gene: TRBV12-5; j_gene: TRBJ1-1; d_gene: -
CDR3aa: CASSGGGETQYF; CDR3nt: TGCGCCAGCAGTGGAGGGGGCGAGACCCAGTACTTC; abundance: -; v_gene: TRBV10-1; j_gene: TRBJ2-5; d_gene: TRBD1
CDR3aa: CASSLARDSVNYGYTF; CDR3nt: TGCGCCAGCAGCTTGGCCAGGGACAGTGTTAACTATGGCTACACCTTC; abundance: -; v_gene: TRBV5-1; j_gene: TRBJ1-2; d_gene: TRBD1
CDR3aa: CAWSRGVFYGYTF; CDR3nt: TGTGCCTGGAGTCGGGGTGTATTCTATGGCTACACCTTC; abundance: -; v_gene: TRBV30; j_gene: TRBJ1-2; d_gene: -
CDR3aa: CASRSGTSGVGNEQFF; CDR3nt: TGTGCCAGCAGATCCGGGACTAGCGGAGTCGGCAATGAGCAGTTCTTC; abundance: -; v_gene: TRBV27; j_gene: TRBJ2-1; d_gene: TRBD2
CDR3aa: CASSSDRGYDLYEQYF; CDR3nt: TGTGCCAGCAGTAGCGACAGGGGGTATGATCTCTACGAGCAGTACTTC; abundance: -; v_gene: TRBV27; j_gene: TRBJ2-7; d_gene: TRBD1
CDR3aa: CASSIPPNTEAFF; CDR3nt: TGTGCCAGTAGTATCCCTCCGAACACTGAAGCTTTCTTT; abundance: -; v_gene: TRBV19; j_gene: TRBJ1-1; d_gene: -
CDR3aa: CASSLGLAGEANEQFF; CDR3nt: TGTGCCAGCAGCTTAGGCCTAGCGGGAGAAGCGAATGAGCAGTTCTTC; abundance: -; v_gene: TRBV7-9; j_gene: TRBJ2-1; d_gene: TRBD2
CDR3aa: CASSLLAGVRNEQFF; CDR3nt: TGTGCCAGCAGCTTACTAGCTGGGGTCCGGAATGAGCAGTTCTTC; abundance: -; v_gene: TRBV5-6; j_gene: TRBJ2-1; d_gene: -
CDR3aa: CAWDKDNEKLFF; CDR3nt: TGTGCCTGGGACAAGGATAATGAAAAACTGTTTTTT; abundance: -; v_gene: TRBV30; j_gene: TRBJ1-4; d_gene: -
CDR3aa: CATSRVGAEKLFF; CDR3nt: TGTGCCACCAGCAGAGTGGGAGCTGAAAAACTGTTTTTT; abundance: few; v_gene: TRBV15; j_gene: TRBJ1-4; d_gene: -
CDR3aa: CASSEAALLGMRNEQFF; CDR3nt: TGTGCCAGCAGTGAAGCTGCCCTACTCGGAATGAGGAATGAGCAGTTCTTC; abundance: -; v_gene: TRBV6-1; j_gene: TRBJ2-1; d_gene: -
CDR3aa: CASSRAGFTDTQYF; CDR3nt: TGTGCCAGCAGCCGCGCGGGATTCACAGATACGCAGTATTTT; abundance: once; v_gene: TRBV11-2; j_gene: TRBJ2-3; d_gene: -
CDR3aa: CASSPRRDRSNQPQHF; CDR3nt: TGTGCCAGCAGCCCCCGACGGGACAGAAGCAATCAGCCCCAGCATTTT; abundance: few; v_gene: TRBV7-8; j_gene: TRBJ1-5; d_gene: TRBD1
CDR3aa: CASSLYSINYGYTF; CDR3nt: TGTGCCAGCAGCTTGTACAGTATTAACTATGGCTACACCTTC; abundance: few; v_gene: TRBV5-4; j_gene: TRBJ1-2; d_gene: -
CDR3aa: CSVGTGASSGQPQHF; CDR3nt: TGCAGCGTAGGGACAGGGGCGTCCAGCGGTCAGCCCCAGCATTTT; abundance: -; v_gene: TRBV29-1; j_gene: TRBJ1-5; d_gene: TRBD1
CDR3aa: CASSLNLPASGSGELFF; CDR3nt: TGTGCCAGCAGCTTAAACCTGCCGGCTAGCGGGAGCGGGGAGCTGTTTTTT; abundance: -; v_gene: TRBV7-3; j_gene: TRBJ2-2; d_gene: TRBD2